This TCR beta chain stems from a study of T cells after posttransplantation cyclophosphamide (TCRdb year 2016). The study in broad terms: Using TRB sequencing, the study followed how the T cell repertoire rebuilt after myeloablative bone marrow transplantation with posttransplantation cyclophosphamide given as GVHD prophylaxis. Public TRB sequences were compared against a database of over 3,500 sequences linked to responses to pathogens, tumor antigens, self-antigens and alloantigens. Blood from all 35 or so PTCy patients who had 1-year posttransplant specimens underwent TRB sequencing. In 3 patients, TRB sequencing was also performed on up to 3 more blood samples taken 2 to 5.2 years after transplant, and in several patients, pretransplant blood was also TRB-sequenced. Because TRA and TRB clonality correlated tightly in under 10 samples, later TCR analyses were limited to TRB. Samples from around 40 PTCy-treated patients and fewer than 20 related bone marrow donors of those patients were subjected to antigen receptor sequencing. Overall results and qualifications from the work: Across fewer than 50 patients, recipient CMV seropositivity and CMV reactivation were highly associated with TRB clonality; PTCy diversity was similar to CNI/methotrexate controls. At 1-2 months, donor-recipient similarity was low but rose over the first year, and the later blood repertoires were often dominated by donor CD8+ memory clones. The TRB repertoires of T cells infiltrating skin or the GI tract showed only limited overlap with the TRB repertoires found in blood.

TRB sequencing used genomic DNA with the immunoSEQ assay at survey resolution or the hsTCRB kit. Per the source publication's procedure: The immunoSEQ software handled initial read processing, and the LymphoSeq R package was used for repertoire analyses. For each TRB dataset, clonality was calculated as 1 minus normalized Shannon entropy, and the Gini coefficient was computed as well. To infer phenotypes in unsorted samples, TRB sequences from sorted subsets of the recipient or donor were mapped onto unsorted samples from the same recipient. In its TCRdb copy, this immuneACCESS table keeps in-frame sequences only and misses some clones. Where compared with another copy, unresolved V genes explain less than half of these, and the others have no known cause. From that table come the V and J calls and clone size; the DNA was used to work out D and trimming. This sample contains a few thousand clones, none of which is a singleton. The top ten hold roughly 10% of the sample.

Remarks on this clone: Its antigen is not yet known. Per-nucleotide qualities are absent, and no much larger clonotype sits a single base away.

Taken from the germline V gene (reference sequence), the CDR1 and CDR2 loops are GTSNPN and SVGIG. The CDR3 covers 13 residues, taking in both the cysteine and the phenylalanine. Only the CDR3 DNA is retained, 39 bases long and in frame from the first base. Interpreted using the paper, the treatment or condition label stands for: high-dose cyclophosphamide on days +3 and +4 as single-agent GVHD prophylaxis. Patients in the PTCy group got busulfan and fludarabine conditioning, a marrow graft from a related or unrelated donor, and cyclophosphamide on days +3 and +4. The PTCy-treated patients were drawn from a prospective, multi-institutional clinical trial. Mononuclear cells from peripheral blood and bone marrow were separated by Ficoll-Hypaque density centrifugation and then cryopreserved.

The rearranged segments are TRBV30 and TRBJ2-3; there is no confident call for the D gene. The J call may be mistaken, given a closer DNA end match to TRBJ1-5. The source of this sequence is a female patient aged 45 to 65 who received an allogeneic stem cell transplant from a related donor, was CMV-positive, and had no GVHD. Following a transplant, a fraction of the T cells may be traceable to the graft donor. The specimen comprised PBMCs, sampled 32 days after allogeneic stem cell transplant with posttransplant cyclophosphamide. The CDR3 is CASLGQVPSLQHF. The DNA sequence is TGTGCCTCCTTAGGCCAGGTACCTTCTCTTCAGCATTTT.